This TCR beta chain was captured in a study of cytomegalovirus exposure and HLA in healthy donors. The wider study: Earlier work reported 90 million to 120 million unique TCR beta sequences from about 180 million T cells. Findings of the study overall: For presence/absence analyses, sequencing depth was assumed to be roughly uniform across donors. Likely technical artifact: a cluster of highly shared sequence variants.

The PCR contained 60 Vbeta and 13 Jbeta primers. Clones were read by immunoSEQ multiplex PCR, and TCRdb kept only the in-frame ones, dropping some. The profile shows 150,000 to 160,000 clones, about 83% of them singletons. In its sample, this clone was seen a few times. As yet, its antigen is unknown. Germline CDR1 is SGHNT and CDR2 is YENEEA. This CDR3 contains 15 residues. Trimming removed 1 base from V and 1 base from J; junction bases left unmatched: 3. The V gene is TRBV11-3, the J gene TRBJ2-7; 8 nucleotides agree with TRBD1. The TCR sequence derives from a woman in her thirties or forties in good health and CMV-seronegative. Material: PBMCs. CDR3 in amino acids: CASSLGRTGSYEQYF. The CDR3 bases are TGTGCCAGCAGCTTAGGCCGGACAGGGTCCTACGAGCAGTACTTC.